Listed here are 22 T cell receptor beta chains from one sample, sequenced in a study of shared clonotypes between healthy human individuals. TCRdb's copy holds only in-frame clones and misses some; the assay was immunoSEQ multiplex PCR. The table includes some 1 million clones, roughly 80% detected once. Sequencing was carried out using memory CD4+ T cells sorted from blood. Subset described: CD45RA-negative fraction. These receptors came from a young man in good health.

Comment on this clone: Other nucleotide sequences in the sample specify the same CDR3. V usage is TRBV19 and J usage is TRBJ1-1, with a weak D call TRBD1 (5 bases). V was cut by 4 bases and J by 1 base, with 13 bases left in between. There are 15 residues in the CDR3. The germline V gene has CDR1 LNHDA and CDR2 SQIVND (reference sequence). CDR3 bases: TGTGCCAGTAGTACCCTGAGTGGGGGGAACACTGAAGCTTTCTTT. Amino acid sequence: CASSTLSGGNTEAFF.

This sequence joins TRBV10-3 and TRBJ2-5, with D possibly being TRBD1 (5 bases). V was pared by 0 bases and J by 6 bases, with 14 bases between. The CDR3 runs to 15 residues. Germline-derived CDR1 and CDR2 are ENHRY and SYGVKD. The CDR3 is CAISESRQGRQTQYF. In DNA, the CDR3 is TGTGCCATCAGTGAGTCGAGGCAGGGTCGACAGACCCAGTACTTC.

V is TRBV28 and J is TRBJ1-5; TRBD1 might be the D (6 bases). CDR3 length equals 16 residues. V was cut by 1 base and J by 0 bases, with 10 bases left in between. Germline loops: CDR1 MDHEN, CDR2 SYDVKM. CDR3 bases: TGTGCCAGCAGTTTATTAGGGGGGGATAGCAATCAGCCCCAGCATTTT. This sequence encodes CASSLLGGDSNQPQHF.

The rearrangement uses TRBV18 and TRBJ1-2, with TRBD1 as a possible D gene (5 bases). The ends were cut back, 2 bases at V and 2 bases at J, with 9 bases in the middle. This CDR3 comprises 14 residues. Looked up from germline, CDR1 is KGHSH and CDR2 is LQKENI. DNA of the CDR3: TGTGCCAGCTCACCATCAGACAGCAACTATGGCTACACCTTC. Protein sequence: CASSPSDSNYGYTF.

This sequence joins TRBV5-1 and TRBJ2-5; no reliable D call. In germline, CDR1 is SGHRS, CDR2 YFSETQ. Trimming stripped 2 bases from V and 1 base from J, with 6 bases between. This CDR3 comprises 13 residues. This CDR3 is CASSFEIQETQYF. CDR3 bases: TGCGCCAGCAGCTTTGAGATCCAAGAGACCCAGTACTTC.

The chain is built from TRBV5-1 and TRBJ1-4; a possible D gene is TRBD1 (5 bases). Per the germline V gene, CDR1 is SGHRS and CDR2 is YFSETQ. The length of the CDR3 is 15 residues. V was clipped by 0 bases and J by 3 bases, with 9 bases between them. The CDR3 region has the DNA TGCGCCAGCAGCTTGGGAAAGGGGTCTAATGAAAAACTGTTTTTT. Protein sequence: CASSLGKGSNEKLFF.

The V and J genes are TRBV9 and TRBJ2-5; D possibly uses TRBD1 or TRBD2 (5 bases each). CDR3 length equals 14 residues. Trimming shortened V by 2 bases and J by 4 bases, and 12 bases separated the two germline ends. Germline V gene data show CDR1 as SGDLS and CDR2 as YYNGEE. The chain's CDR3 is CASSVSPRGETQYF. The CDR3 nucleotides are TGTGCCAGCAGCGTTAGCCCGAGGGGAGAGACCCAGTACTTC.

This clone was observed a few times. The rearrangement links TRBV5-1 to TRBJ2-5; D is uncertain. CDR1 is SGHRS, CDR2 YFSETQ, per germline. Deletions cut 4 bases from V and 2 bases from J, with 15 bases between. CDR3 size: 15 residues. The CDR3 coding sequence is TGCGCCAGCAGCGGATCACCCAAGGTACAAGAGACCCAGTACTTC. Translation gives CASSGSPKVQETQYF.

This chain connects TRBV7-9 to TRBJ2-7; D perhaps matches TRBD2 (5 bases). V lost 6 bases and J 5 bases, leaving 14 bases between the germline ends. This CDR3 is built from 13 residues. CDR1 SEHNR and CDR2 FQNEAQ come from the germline V gene (reference sequence). The CDR3 region has the DNA TGTGCCAGCAGTTTTGGGAGTAAAAACGAGCAGTACTTC. It translates to CASSFGSKNEQYF.

This clone was counted a few times. The sample holds other DNA sequences that translate to the same CDR3. V usage is TRBV9 and J usage is TRBJ1-1; 7 bases are shared with TRBD1. The V and J ends lost 4 bases and 4 bases, in that order; junction bases with no gene match: 4. CDR1 is SGDLS, CDR2 YYNGEE, per germline. The CDR3 contains 13 residues. CDR3 sequence (DNA): TGTGCCAGCAGCCGACAGGGAAGCACTGAAGCTTTCTTT. Encoded protein: CASSRQGSTEAFF.

This clone has at least ten counts. This sequence joins TRBV13 and TRBJ2-2; a weak D match, TRBD1 (5 bases). In germline, CDR1 is PRHDT, CDR2 FYEKMQ (reference sequence). The CDR3 contains 16 residues. V gave up 4 bases and J gave up 5 bases, with 17 bases separating them. This CDR3 reads CASSSRQSGWTGELFF. The CDR3 DNA sequence: TGTGCCAGCAGCTCCCGACAGTCCGGGTGGACCGGGGAGCTGTTTTTT.

This clone was observed a single time. Other DNA sequences in the same sample also yield this CDR3. The chain couples TRBV5-4 to TRBJ2-1; 7 bases line up with TRBD2. V shed 3 bases and J 1 base; nucleotides not matched to a gene: 4. This CDR3 has 15 amino acids. The V gene's germline CDR1 is SGHNT and CDR2 YYREEE (reference sequence). The CDR3 region is CASSSTSDSYNEQFF. The CDR3 DNA sequence: TGTGCCAGCAGCTCAACTAGCGATTCCTACAATGAGCAGTTCTTC.

The V gene is TRBV2, the J gene TRBJ2-2; TRBD1 agrees at 7 bases. Trimming took 9 bases from V and 1 from J; bases not matched to a gene: 8. The CDR3 sequence is 15 residues long. Germline V gene sequence: CDR1 SNHLY, CDR2 FYNNEI. CDR3 region: CARTGTSLNTGELFF. The CDR3 DNA reads as TGTGCCAGGACAGGGACATCACTGAACACCGGGGAGCTGTTTTTT.

Remarks on this clone: Other DNA sequences in the sample encode the same CDR3. This chain uses TRBV4-3 with TRBJ2-7; weak D call: TRBD1 (5 bases). The CDR3 covers 14 residues. V lost 1 base and J lost 1, with 8 bases in between. From germline, CDR1 is LGHNA and CDR2 YSLEER. This CDR3 reads CASSQGGSSYEQYF. The CDR3 DNA sequence: TGCGCCAGCAGCCAAGGGGGCTCATCCTACGAGCAGTACTTC.

The gene calls are TRBV5-1 and TRBJ1-5; D is perhaps TRBD1 (6 bases). CDR3 length: 19 residues. Germline V gives CDR1 SGHRS, CDR2 YFSETQ. V dropped 7 bases and J dropped 1 base, with 27 bases sitting between them. The CDR3 DNA sequence: TGCGCCAGCGGCTATCCTCCGGGACAAGATTTTTTGAGCAATCAGCCCCAGCATTTT. Translating gives CASGYPPGQDFLSNQPQHF. Full variable domain (remainder filled in from reference TRBV5-1 and TRBJ1-5): KAGVTQTPRYLIKTRGQQVTLSCSPISGHRSVSWYQQTPGQGLQFLFEYFSETQRNKGNFPGRFSGRQFSNSRSEMNVSTLELGDSALYLCASGYPPGQDFLSNQPQHFGDGTRLSIL.

CDR3 in DNA: TGTGCCAGCAGCCAGGGAGGCACAGATACGCAGTATTTT. Translating gives CASSQGGTDTQYF. The chain joins TRBV7-9 to TRBJ2-3; the D gene could be TRBD1 or TRBD2 (5 bases each). Trimming cost V 5 bases and J 1 base, with 7 bases left between them. From germline, CDR1 is SEHNR and CDR2 FQNEAQ (reference sequence). There are 13 residues in the CDR3.

V and J are TRBV18 and TRBJ2-7; D gene unclear. This CDR3 is built from 16 residues. Per the germline V gene, CDR1 is KGHSH and CDR2 is LQKENI. V lost 3 bases and J lost 1, with 16 bases in between. The CDR3 bases are TGTGCCAGCTCACCCGGCGAGGCACGGCCGTCCTACGAGCAGTACTTC. It yields the protein CASSPGEARPSYEQYF.

The chain has TRBV28 and TRBJ1-2; 7 bases are a match to TRBD1. Losses at the gene ends were 6 bases for V and 4 bases for J; bases not matched to a gene: 8. The length of the CDR3 is 14 residues. Germline assignment: CDR1 MDHEN and CDR2 SYDVKM. DNA for the CDR3: TGTGCCAGCAGCTCTACAGGGGTCGCCTATGGCTACACCTTC. Translating gives CASSSTGVAYGYTF.

The rearrangement uses TRBV6-5 and TRBJ2-2; no clear D. Trimming took 7 bases from V and 2 from J, leaving 11 bases between them. There are 14 residues in the CDR3. The germline V gene encodes CDR1 MNHEY and CDR2 SVGAGI. The DNA for the CDR3 is TGTGCCAGCACAGACTCTATTAACACCGGGGAGCTGTTTTTT. Its translation is CASTDSINTGELFF.

CDR3 nucleotides: TGTGCCAGCAGCCAAGGACTAGCGGGCACCGGGGAGCTGTTTTTT. Amino acid sequence: CASSQGLAGTGELFF. J is TRBJ2-2 and V is TRBV11-2; 11 bases line up with TRBD2. This CDR3 region has 15 residues. With 5 bases clipped from V and 4 bases from J, the junction kept 3 bases outside the gene matches. Germline lookup yields CDR1 SGHAT and CDR2 FQNNGV.

The V call is TRBV6-1, the J call TRBJ1-5; 7 bases agree with TRBD1. Germline V gene lookup returns CDR1 MNHNS and CDR2 SASEGT. V was pared by 4 bases and J by 4 bases, with 13 bases of the junction left unmatched. The CDR3 spans 17 residues. The CDR3 protein is CASSALETGTFNQPQHF. CDR3 DNA: TGTGCCAGCAGTGCGTTGGAGACAGGGACTTTTAATCAGCCCCAGCATTTT.

This rearrangement joins TRBV7-2 to TRBJ1-2; 7 nucleotides align to TRBD1. Trimming at V came to 4 bases and at J to 2 bases, leaving 7 bases not matched to a gene. The germline V gene encodes CDR1 SGHTA and CDR2 FQGNSA. This CDR3 region has 15 residues. For the CDR3, the DNA is TGTGCCAGCAGCTACAGTCTGGGACAGAACTATGGCTACACCTTC. Its protein product is CASSYSLGQNYGYTF. Based on the CDR3 plus reference TRBV7-2 and TRBJ1-2, the full variable domain is GAGVSQSPSNKVTEKGKDVELRCDPISGHTALYWYRQSLGQGLEFLIYFQGNSAPDKSGLPSDRFSAERTGGSVSTLTIQRTQQEDSAVYLCASSYSLGQNYGYTFGSGTRLTVV.